The 21 T cell receptor beta chains given below trace back to one sample, sequenced in a study of T cell responses to AZD1222 COVID-19 vaccine. Sequencing used immunoSEQ multiplex PCR; TCRdb keeps in-frame clones, though not all of them. This table holds approximately 90,000 clones, around 90% found once. Sequencing used peripheral blood, obtained on day 0 of AZD1222 vaccination. The receptors shown here come from an adult in good health.

This rearrangement joins TRBV5-4 to TRBJ2-2; D might be TRBD1 (6 bases). V lost 1 base and J 4 bases, leaving 11 bases between the germline ends. The CDR3 totals 15 residues. Germline CDR1 SGHNT, CDR2 YYREEE (reference sequence). CDR3 in amino acids: CASSLQGPGTGELFF. CDR3 bases: TGTGCCAGCAGCTTGCAGGGGCCGGGCACCGGGGAGCTGTTTTTT.

V is TRBV3-1 (or the pseudogene TRBV3-2) and J is TRBJ1-6, with D tentatively TRBD1 (6 bases). Trimming pared 1 base from V and 7 bases from J, leaving 14 bases between. The CDR3 is made up of 16 amino acids. CDR1 is LGHDT, CDR2 YNNKEL, per germline (reference sequence). This chain's CDR3 is CASSQGYRGRNSPLHF. The CDR3 bases are TGTGCCAGCAGCCAAGGGTATAGGGGGAGGAATTCACCCCTCCACTTT.

The genes are TRBV21-1 and TRBJ2-7; no check of the table's D call, TRBD2, against the DNA was made. TRBV21-1 is reported as a pseudogene. The CDR3 has 14 residues. The CDR3 DNA follows: TGTGCCAGCACCATTCAGAGGCCCCAATACGAGCAGTACTTC. Protein sequence: CASTIQRPQYEQYF.

This chain links TRBV24-1 with TRBJ1-2, with 8 bases that match TRBD1. Unmatched junction bases numbered 4, after V lost 5 bases and J lost 6 bases. The CDR3 has 13 amino acids. Germline V CDR1 and CDR2: KGHDR, SFDVKD. In nucleotides, the CDR3 is TGTGCCACCAGTGTTGGACAGGGCCATGGCTACACCTTC. Translating it yields CATSVGQGHGYTF.

The gene calls are TRBV9 and TRBJ1-2; 9 bases map to TRBD1. From germline, CDR1 is SGDLS and CDR2 YYNGEE. The CDR3 extends over 14 amino acids. With 4 bases clipped from V and 10 bases from J, the junction kept 11 bases outside the gene matches. CDR3 nucleotide sequence: TGTGCCAGCAGCCCCCGGGACAGGGACGTAGTCTACACCTTC. As protein: CASSPRDRDVVYTF. The full variable domain, with the rest looked up from reference TRBV9 and TRBJ1-2, is DSGVTQTPKHLITATGQRVTLRCSPRSGDLSVYWYQQSLDQGLQFLIQYYNGEERAKGNILERFSAQQFPDLHSELNLSSLELGDSALYFCASSPRDRDVVYTFGSGTRLTVV.

V usage is TRBV6-2 or TRBV6-3 and J usage is TRBJ1-4, with 9 bases identical to TRBD1. The CDR3 loop spans 15 amino acids. Germline CDR1 MNHEY, CDR2 SVGEGT. Trimming took 2 bases from V and 8 from J; bases not matched to a gene: 6. CDR3 DNA sequence: TGTGCCAGCAGTTACCCTCAGGACAGGGGAGAAAAACTGTTTTTT. Protein sequence: CASSYPQDRGEKLFF.

The V and J genes are TRBV9 and TRBJ1-1; D unclear. The germline gives CDR1 SGDLS, CDR2 YYNGEE. With 0 bases removed from V and 4 bases from J, the gap between germline ends came to 10 bases. This CDR3 contains 14 residues. CDR3 in amino acids: CASSVAAGITEAFF. The CDR3 DNA follows: TGTGCCAGCAGCGTAGCGGCGGGAATCACTGAAGCTTTCTTT.

The chain is built from TRBV9 and TRBJ1-3; unclear D gene. V lost 0 bases and J lost 2, with 6 bases in between. Germline V gives CDR1 SGDLS, CDR2 YYNGEE. There are 14 residues in the CDR3. The chain's CDR3 is CASSVERAGNTIYF. Written as DNA, the CDR3 is TGTGCCAGCAGCGTAGAAAGGGCTGGAAACACCATATATTTT.

The chain employs TRBV10-3 and TRBJ2-6, with no clear D. Trimming pared 0 bases from V and 0 bases from J, leaving 9 bases between. This CDR3 is 17 amino acids long. Germline assignment: CDR1 ENHRY and CDR2 SYGVKD. The CDR3 region is CAISESRSSSGANVLTF. In nucleotides, the CDR3 is TGTGCCATCAGTGAGTCCAGATCTAGCTCTGGGGCCAACGTCCTGACTTTC.

This clone was recorded a few times. The chain recombines TRBV19 with TRBJ1-5, with D perhaps TRBD1 (6 bases). Germline CDR1 and CDR2: LNHDA and SQIVND (reference sequence). CDR3 length: 14 amino acids. The V end lost 8 bases, the J end lost 7 bases, and 18 bases lay between the germline ends. CDR3 in amino acids: CASRGWGGLQPQHF. The CDR3 nucleotides are TGTGCCAGTCGCGGTTGGGGGGGCTTACAGCCCCAGCATTTT.

This clone qualifies as medium-sized (0.01 to 0.1%). V usage is TRBV2 and J usage is TRBJ2-7; D may be TRBD2 (5 bases). The CDR3 extends over 15 amino acids. V was trimmed by 2 bases and J by 0 bases, leaving 11 bases between them. Germline loops: CDR1 SNHLY, CDR2 FYNNEI. For the CDR3, the DNA is TGTGCCAGCAGTGAAATTAGCGACACCTCCTACGAGCAGTACTTC. Protein: CASSEISDTSYEQYF.

The chain combines TRBV28 with TRBJ1-1; unclear D gene. Between the trimmed V and J ends, which lost 5 bases and 0 bases, there was a span of 7 bases. Per the germline V gene, CDR1 is MDHEN and CDR2 is SYDVKM. The CDR3 is 13 residues long. The CDR3 bases are TGTGCCAGCAGTGACAAAATGAACACTGAAGCTTTCTTT. It translates to CASSDKMNTEAFF.

The rearrangement uses TRBV3-1 (or the pseudogene TRBV3-2) and TRBJ1-4; D not resolved. V was clipped by 1 base and J by 8 bases, with 11 bases between them. This CDR3 spans 14 amino acids. CDR1 LGHDT and CDR2 YNNKEL come from the germline V gene (reference sequence). The CDR3 DNA follows: TGTGCCAGCAGCCAAGCGAATATGGGGGAAAAACTGTTTTTT. Encoded protein: CASSQANMGEKLFF.

V gene TRBV27 combines with J gene TRBJ1-2; 7 positions agree with TRBD1. CDR1 and CDR2 (germline): MNHEY, SMNVEV (reference sequence). CDR3 length: 14 residues. After removal of 0 bases from V and 6 bases from J, the junction contained 4 bases not matched to a gene. The CDR3 protein is CASSLSRGLDGYTF. The DNA of the CDR3 is TGTGCCAGCAGTTTATCGAGGGGGCTCGATGGCTACACCTTC.

The V and J genes are TRBV28 and TRBJ2-7; the D gene is possibly TRBD1 (9 bases). The CDR3 contains 14 residues. V dropped 6 bases and J dropped 4 bases, with 16 bases sitting between them. The V gene's germline CDR1 is MDHEN and CDR2 SYDVKM. The CDR3 sequence is CASSRGGTGYEQYF. DNA for the CDR3: TGTGCCAGCAGCCGCGGGGGGACAGGGTACGAGCAGTACTTC.

This chain joins TRBV7-9 and TRBJ2-1; 8 nucleotides line up with TRBD2. From germline, CDR1 is SEHNR and CDR2 FQNEAQ (reference sequence). This CDR3 has 15 residues. After removal of 5 bases from V and 10 bases from J, the junction contained 13 bases not matched to a gene. The CDR3 loop reads CASSKRERVLEEQFF. Written as DNA, the CDR3 is TGTGCCAGCAGCAAGCGGGAGAGAGTTCTAGAAGAGCAGTTCTTC.

This chain uses TRBV11-3 with TRBJ2-3; D ambiguous. CDR1 SGHNT and CDR2 YENEEA come from the germline V gene. V lost 2 bases, J lost 4 bases, and 7 bases lay in between. The CDR3 totals 13 residues. In nucleotides, the CDR3 is TGTGCCAGCAGCTTAACGCAAGCAGATACGCAGTATTTT. It is translated as CASSLTQADTQYF.

The chain recombines TRBV18 with TRBJ1-2; no reliable D call. V lost 6 bases to trimming and J lost 0 bases, with 14 bases between them. This CDR3 comprises 15 residues. Looked up from germline, CDR1 is KGHSH and CDR2 is LQKENI. The CDR3 region is CASSLGLGANYGYTF. The CDR3 nucleotides read TGTGCCAGCTCCCTAGGGTTAGGAGCTAACTATGGCTACACCTTC.

This clone showed up many times. V gene TRBV25-1 combines with J gene TRBJ1-4, with 10 bases that match TRBD1. J gave up 7 bases and V 5 bases, and 7 bases lay outside the gene matches. Germline V gene sequence: CDR1 MGHDK, CDR2 SYGVNS. This CDR3 spans 15 amino acids. The DNA of the CDR3 is TGTGCCAGCAGTCTGGGGACAGGGGAGGTTGAAAAACTGTTTTTT. Translating it yields CASSLGTGEVEKLFF.

The chain couples TRBV11-1 to TRBJ1-1; 8 bases fit TRBD1. CDR1 SGHAT and CDR2 FQDESV come from the germline V gene (reference sequence). CDR3 size: 15 residues. V shed 0 bases, J shed 4 bases, and the junction held 4 bases outside the gene matches. The DNA for the CDR3 is TGTGCCAGCAGCTTAGCGAGGACAGGGAGCACTGAAGCTTTCTTT. This gives the protein CASSLARTGSTEAFF.

The chain uses TRBV30 and TRBJ1-5; TRBD1 aligns across 11 bases. There are 15 residues in the CDR3. CDR1 GTSNPN and CDR2 SVGIG come from the germline V gene (reference sequence). The J segment lost 4 bases and the V segment lost 3 bases, leaving 5 bases of the junction unmatched. The CDR3 nucleotides read TGTGCCTGGAGACTCCGGGACAGGGGGAATCAGCCCCAGCATTTT. It yields the protein CAWRLRDRGNQPQHF. Combining the CDR3 with reference TRBV30 and TRBJ1-5 gives the whole variable domain SQTIHQWPATLVQPVGSPLSLECTVEGTSNPNLYWYRQAAGRGLQLLFYSVGIGQISSEVPQNLSASRPQDRQFILSSKKLLLSDSGFYLCAWRLRDRGNQPQHFGDGTRLSIL.